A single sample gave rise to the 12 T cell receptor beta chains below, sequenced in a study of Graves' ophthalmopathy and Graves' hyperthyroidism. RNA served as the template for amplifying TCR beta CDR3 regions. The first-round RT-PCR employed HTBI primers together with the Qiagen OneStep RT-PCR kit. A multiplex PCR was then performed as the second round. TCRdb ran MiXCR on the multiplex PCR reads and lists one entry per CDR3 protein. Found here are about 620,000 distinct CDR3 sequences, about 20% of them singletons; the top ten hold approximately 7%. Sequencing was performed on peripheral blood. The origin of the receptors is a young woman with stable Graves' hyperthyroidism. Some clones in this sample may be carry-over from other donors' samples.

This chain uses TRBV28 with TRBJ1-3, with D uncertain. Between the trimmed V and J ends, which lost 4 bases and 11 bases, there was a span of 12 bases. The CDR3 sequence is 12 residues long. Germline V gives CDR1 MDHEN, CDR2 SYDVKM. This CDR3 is CASSSQGYAIYF. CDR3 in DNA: TGTGCCAGCAGTTCCCAAGGGTACGCCATATATTTT.

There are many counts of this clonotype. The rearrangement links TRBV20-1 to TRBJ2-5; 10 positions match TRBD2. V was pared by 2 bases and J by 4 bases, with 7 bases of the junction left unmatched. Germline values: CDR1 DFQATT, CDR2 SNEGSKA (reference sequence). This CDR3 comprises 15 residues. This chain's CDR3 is CSARSLAGAAETQYF. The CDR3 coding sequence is TGCAGTGCTAGATCCCTAGCGGGAGCGGCAGAGACCCAGTACTTC.

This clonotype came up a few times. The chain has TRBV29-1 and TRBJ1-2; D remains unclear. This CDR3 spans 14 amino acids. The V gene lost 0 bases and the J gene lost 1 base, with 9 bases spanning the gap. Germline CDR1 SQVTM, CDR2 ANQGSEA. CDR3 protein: CSVEDAGGNYGYTF. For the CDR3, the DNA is TGCAGCGTTGAAGATGCGGGTGGTAACTATGGCTACACCTTC.

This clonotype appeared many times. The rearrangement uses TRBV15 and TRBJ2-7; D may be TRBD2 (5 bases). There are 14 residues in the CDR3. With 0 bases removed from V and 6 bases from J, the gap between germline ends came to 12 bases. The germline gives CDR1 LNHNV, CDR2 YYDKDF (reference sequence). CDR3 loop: CATSRDLEGPEQYF. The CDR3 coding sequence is TGTGCCACCAGCAGAGATCTAGAGGGTCCCGAGCAGTACTTC.

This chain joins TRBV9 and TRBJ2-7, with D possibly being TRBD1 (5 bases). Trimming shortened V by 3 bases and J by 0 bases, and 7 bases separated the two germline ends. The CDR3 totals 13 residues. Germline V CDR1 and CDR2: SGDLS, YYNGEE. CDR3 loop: CASSGRGSYEQYF. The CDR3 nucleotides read TGTGCCAGCAGCGGAAGGGGCTCCTACGAGCAGTACTTC.

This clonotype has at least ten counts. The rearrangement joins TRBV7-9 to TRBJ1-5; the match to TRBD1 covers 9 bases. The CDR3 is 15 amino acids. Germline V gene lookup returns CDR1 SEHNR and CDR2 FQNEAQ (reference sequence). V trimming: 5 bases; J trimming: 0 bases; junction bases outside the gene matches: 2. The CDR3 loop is CASSEQGASNQPQHF. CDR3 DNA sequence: TGTGCCAGCAGCGAACAGGGGGCTAGCAATCAGCCCCAGCATTTT.

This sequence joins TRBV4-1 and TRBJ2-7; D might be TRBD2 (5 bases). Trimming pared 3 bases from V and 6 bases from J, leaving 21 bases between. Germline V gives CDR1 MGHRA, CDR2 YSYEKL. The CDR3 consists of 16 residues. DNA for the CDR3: TGCGCCAGCAGCCACTCTAACCCCAGCGGCAACGCCGAGCAGTACTTC. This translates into CASSHSNPSGNAEQYF.

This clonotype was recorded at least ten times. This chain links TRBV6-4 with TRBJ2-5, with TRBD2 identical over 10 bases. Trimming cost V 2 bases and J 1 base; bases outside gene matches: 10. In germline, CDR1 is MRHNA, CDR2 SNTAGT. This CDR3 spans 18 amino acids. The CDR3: CASSDSNCSGRTQETQYF. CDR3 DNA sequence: TGTGCCAGCAGTGACAGCAACTGTAGCGGGAGGACCCAAGAGACCCAGTACTTC.

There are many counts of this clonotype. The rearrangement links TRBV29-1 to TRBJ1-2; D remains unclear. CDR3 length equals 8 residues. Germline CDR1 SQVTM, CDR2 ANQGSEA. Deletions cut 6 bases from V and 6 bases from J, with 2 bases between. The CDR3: CSVDGYTF. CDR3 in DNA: TGCAGCGTCGATGGCTACACCTTC.

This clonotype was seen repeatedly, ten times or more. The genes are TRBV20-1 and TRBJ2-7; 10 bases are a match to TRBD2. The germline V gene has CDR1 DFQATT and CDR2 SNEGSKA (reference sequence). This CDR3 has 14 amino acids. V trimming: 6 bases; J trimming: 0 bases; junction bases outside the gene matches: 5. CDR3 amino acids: CSAKLAGSSYEQYF. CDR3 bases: TGCAGTGCAAAACTAGCGGGGAGCTCCTACGAGCAGTACTTC.

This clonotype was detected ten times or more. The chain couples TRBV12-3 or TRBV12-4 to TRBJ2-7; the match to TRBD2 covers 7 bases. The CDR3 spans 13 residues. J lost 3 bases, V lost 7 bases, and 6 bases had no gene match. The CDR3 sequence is CASKRGGSYEQYF. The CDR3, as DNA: TGTGCCAGCAAGAGGGGAGGGAGCTACGAGCAGTACTTC.

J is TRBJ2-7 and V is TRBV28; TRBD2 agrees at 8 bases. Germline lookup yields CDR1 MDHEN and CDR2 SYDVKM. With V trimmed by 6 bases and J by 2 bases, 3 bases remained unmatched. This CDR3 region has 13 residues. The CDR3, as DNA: TGTGCCAGCAGACCGGGGGGGCCCTACGAGCAGTACTTC. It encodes CASRPGGPYEQYF.